A single sample gave rise to the 14 T cell receptor beta chains below, sequenced in a study of neurological immune-mediated disorders. TCRdb re-called the 5' RACE reads through MiXCR, storing one row per CDR3 protein. The table records under 75,000 distinct CDR3 sequences, 3% to 4% of them present only once. The specimen was PBMCs. The source is a woman aged 55-70 years with multiple sclerosis.

This clonotype occurred many times. CDR3 coding DNA: TGCAGTGCCAACTCCGGGACTGGGGGCGAGACCCAGTACTTC. This gives the protein CSANSGTGGETQYF. The chain has TRBV20-1 and TRBJ2-5, with D possibly being TRBD1 or TRBD2 (6 bases each). The CDR3 is 14 amino acids. The germline V gene has CDR1 DFQATT and CDR2 SNEGSKA (reference sequence). Trimming stripped 6 bases from V and 5 bases from J, with 19 bases between.

This clonotype has a count of ten or more. This chain links TRBV9 with TRBJ2-1, with 7 bases fitting TRBD1. The V gene's germline CDR1 is SGDLS and CDR2 YYNGEE. The length of the CDR3 is 14 residues. V shed 4 bases, J shed 2 bases, and the junction held 3 bases outside the gene matches. The CDR3 DNA reads as TGTGCCAGCAGCCTAGACAGGGCCTACAATGAGCAGTTCTTC. Translation gives CASSLDRAYNEQFF.

The chain combines TRBV5-1 with TRBJ2-3, with no clear D. Deletions cut 2 bases from V and 4 bases from J, with 17 bases between. CDR1 and CDR2 from the germline V gene are SGHRS and YFSETQ. This CDR3 is built from 16 residues. DNA for the CDR3: TGCGCCAGCAGCTTAGCTCGAATGGGGTTCCCAGATACGCAGTATTTT. Translated: CASSLARMGFPDTQYF.

This clonotype was seen at least ten times. The rearrangement joins TRBV27 to TRBJ2-3; TRBD2 is a possible D gene (6 bases). The germline V gene encodes CDR1 MNHEY and CDR2 SMNVEV (reference sequence). Trimming took 2 bases from V and 2 from J, leaving 11 bases between them. The CDR3 is made up of 15 amino acids. For the CDR3, the DNA is TGTGCCAGCAGTTTAGTTTGGGACTCCACAGATACGCAGTATTTT. It encodes CASSLVWDSTDTQYF.

This clonotype was counted many times. The CDR3 here is CASSTQGFQPQHF. The DNA of the CDR3 is TGTGCCAGCAGTACGCAGGGGTTCCAGCCCCAGCATTTT. This chain joins TRBV6-2 or TRBV6-3 and TRBJ1-5; D possibly corresponds to TRBD1 (6 bases). In germline, CDR1 is MNHEY, CDR2 SVGEGT. The V gene lost 5 bases and the J gene lost 7 bases, with 12 bases spanning the gap. There are 13 residues in the CDR3.

This clonotype was seen repeatedly, ten times or more. The gene calls are TRBV5-1 and TRBJ2-1; the match to TRBD2 covers 8 bases. Germline CDR1 SGHRS, CDR2 YFSETQ. With 0 bases clipped from V and 8 bases from J, the junction kept 16 bases outside the gene matches. The CDR3 consists of 18 residues. DNA for the CDR3: TGCGCCAGCAGCTTGGAGGAGGTAGCGGGACTAGAAGGCGATGAGCAGTTCTTC. Translation: CASSLEEVAGLEGDEQFF.

This clonotype was counted many times. The genes are TRBV5-1 and TRBJ2-7; D unresolved. Germline lookup yields CDR1 SGHRS and CDR2 YFSETQ. Deletions cut 1 base from V and 2 bases from J, with 22 bases between. CDR3 length equals 18 residues. The CDR3 DNA sequence: TGCGCCAGCAGCTTGCGGATCCGGCCGGAGACCTTAACCTACGAGCAGTACTTC. It is translated as CASSLRIRPETLTYEQYF.

This clonotype was counted many times. The chain is built from TRBV12-3 or TRBV12-4 and TRBJ2-7, with 10 bases fitting TRBD1. CDR3 length: 15 amino acids. Trimming removed 6 bases from V and 2 bases from J; junction bases left unmatched: 7. Here the CDR3 DNA reads TGTGCCAGCAGCCGACAGGGGGCTACTCCCTACGAGCAGTACTTC. It translates to CASSRQGATPYEQYF.

This clonotype has ten or more counts. The chain is built from TRBV20-1 and TRBJ2-3; D is possibly TRBD1 (6 bases). V was clipped by 3 bases and J by 3 bases, with 16 bases between them. The germline gives CDR1 DFQATT, CDR2 SNEGSKA (reference sequence). The CDR3 runs to 15 residues. The CDR3 DNA is TGCAGTGCTAGGGGTCCACAGGGTGGAACAGATACGCAGTATTTT. It translates to CSARGPQGGTDTQYF.

This clonotype was recorded at least ten times. The rearrangement uses TRBV20-1 and TRBJ1-5; D gene uncertain. The CDR3 has 13 residues. Germline lookup yields CDR1 DFQATT and CDR2 SNEGSKA (reference sequence). The CDR3 is CSVSTRINQPQHF. The CDR3 region has the DNA TGCAGCGTTTCAACACGTATAAATCAGCCCCAGCATTTT.

This clonotype came up many times. The CDR3 bases are TGTGCCACCAGTGATTTGGGGGGGGATGTGGAGACCCAGTACTTC. Translating it yields CATSDLGGDVETQYF. The chain is built from TRBV24-1 and TRBJ2-5, with 7 nucleotides matching TRBD2. CDR1 and CDR2 from the germline V gene are KGHDR and SFDVKD. Trimming cost V 0 bases and J 5 bases; bases outside gene matches: 5. The CDR3 loop spans 15 amino acids.

This clonotype was counted ten times or more. The genes are TRBV7-8 and TRBJ1-6, with D perhaps TRBD1 (6 bases). V was shortened by 7 bases and J by 10 bases, with 20 bases between the two germline ends. Per germline, CDR1 SGHVS and CDR2 FQNEAQ. The CDR3 has 15 amino acids. CDR3 sequence reads: CASNSLMRGESPLHF. The CDR3 nucleotides read TGTGCCAGCAACTCCCTCATGAGGGGGGAATCACCCCTCCACTTT.

The table lists this clonotype with many counts. The chain couples TRBV5-1 to TRBJ1-1; tentatively, D is TRBD1 (5 bases). The V end was cut by 4 bases, the J end by 0 bases, with 10 bases between. CDR3 length: 14 amino acids. Germline V lookup: CDR1 SGHRS, CDR2 YFSETQ. CDR3 sequence: CASSIGDLNTEAFF. The CDR3 DNA sequence: TGCGCCAGCAGCATAGGGGACTTGAACACTGAAGCTTTCTTT.

This clonotype occurred many times. V and J are TRBV20-1 and TRBJ2-1; TRBD2 matches 12 bases. Germline CDR1 and CDR2: DFQATT and SNEGSKA (reference sequence). The CDR3 is 14 residues long. Losses at the gene ends were 6 bases for V and 5 bases for J; bases not matched to a gene: 5. CDR3 amino acids: CSARLAGANNEQFF. CDR3 DNA sequence: TGCAGTGCGAGACTAGCGGGGGCTAACAATGAGCAGTTCTTC.